Below, 12 T cell receptor beta chains from the same sample are listed, as sequenced in a study of T cells in Graves' hyperthyroidism and ophthalmopathy (dated by TCRdb to between 2018 and 2020). Library preparation used multiplex PCR. Sequencing took place on an Illumina HiSeq 2000. Amplification of TCR beta CDR3 regions was carried out from RNA transcripts. A first-round RT-PCR of the TCR CDR3 used the HTBI primer set with the Qiagen OneStep RT-PCR kit. The raw public reads went through TCRdb reprocessing: fastp at Q25, MiXCR clone calling, in-frame beta chains kept. Records with the same CDR3 protein are collapsed into one entry carrying the most frequent genes and DNA. Recorded for this sample are 360,000 or so distinct CDR3 sequences; 15% to 20% of them occurred a single time. The top ten constitute 15% to 18% of the sample. The source material was blood. These receptors originate from a woman aged 40-49 years with Graves' ophthalmopathy.

The table lists this clonotype with many counts. The chain is built from TRBV7-2 and TRBJ2-5, with 9 bases aligning to TRBD2. The V and J ends lost 3 bases and 4 bases, in that order; junction bases with no gene match: 12. The CDR3 spans 17 residues. Looked up from germline, CDR1 is SGHTA and CDR2 is FQGNSA. The chain's CDR3 is CASSFRGGGRAGETQYF. The CDR3 DNA reads as TGTGCCAGCAGCTTTCGTGGCGGCGGGAGGGCAGGAGAGACCCAGTACTTC. Full variable domain (missing parts from reference TRBV7-2 and TRBJ2-5): GAGVSQSPSNKVTEKGKDVELRCDPISGHTALYWYRQSLGQGLEFLIYFQGNSAPDKSGLPSDRFSAERTGGSVSTLTIQRTQQEDSAVYLCASSFRGGGRAGETQYFGPGTRLLVL.

This clonotype showed up many times. The chain has TRBV28 and TRBJ1-6, with 8 bases matching TRBD1. CDR1 is MDHEN, CDR2 SYDVKM, per germline. The CDR3 is 18 residues long. Trimming at V came to 6 bases and at J to 1 base, leaving 11 bases not matched to a gene. This CDR3 is CASSWTGPSGSYNSPLHF. The CDR3 DNA sequence: TGTGCCAGCAGCTGGACAGGGCCGAGCGGTTCCTATAATTCACCCCTCCACTTT.

V and J are TRBV10-1 and TRBJ2-7; no firm D call. V lost 3 bases and J lost 2, with 20 bases in between. CDR1 and CDR2 (germline): WNHNN, SYGVQD (reference sequence). The CDR3 consists of 17 residues. The DNA for the CDR3 is TGCGCCAGCAGTGACACCCAAAGTTGGGGTCGTACCTACGAGCAGTACTTC. This encodes CASSDTQSWGRTYEQYF.

In this sample, this clonotype turned up once. It may be a read error: a sequence one base away is much more abundant. The DNA for the CDR3 is TGCGCCAGCAGCACGGCGGTGGGGACCCAGTACTTC. This gives the protein CASSTAVGTQYF. V usage is TRBV5-1 and J usage is TRBJ2-5; no clear D. Looked up from germline, CDR1 is SGHRS and CDR2 is YFSETQ. This CDR3 comprises 12 residues. V dropped 4 bases and J dropped 7 bases, with 11 bases sitting between them.

The gene calls are TRBV7-2 and TRBJ2-7; D is perhaps TRBD2 (6 bases). CDR1 is SGHTA and CDR2 is FQGNSA in the germline V gene. This CDR3 spans 14 amino acids. The V end lost 1 base, the J end lost 3 bases, and 10 bases lay between the germline ends. CDR3 sequence reads: CASSLVEGLYEQYF. Here the CDR3 DNA reads TGTGCCAGCAGCTTAGTGGAGGGGCTCTACGAGCAGTACTTC. The full variable domain, its missing parts supplied by reference TRBV7-2 and TRBJ2-7, is GAGVSQSPSNKVTEKGKDVELRCDPISGHTALYWYRQSLGQGLEFLIYFQGNSAPDKSGLPSDRFSAERTGGSVSTLTIQRTQQEDSAVYLCASSLVEGLYEQYFGPGTRLTVT.

In this sample, this clonotype turned up a few times. The gene calls are TRBV2 and TRBJ2-1; D tentatively fits TRBD1 or TRBD2 (7 bases each). V lost 1 base to trimming and J lost 6 bases, with 13 bases between them. CDR3 length: 15 amino acids. Germline V gives CDR1 SNHLY, CDR2 FYNNEI. This CDR3 is CASSEGQGGVNEQFF. CDR3 nucleotides: TGTGCCAGCAGTGAAGGCCAGGGGGGGGTCAATGAGCAGTTCTTC.

The sample holds many counts of this clonotype. This sequence joins TRBV27 and TRBJ2-2, with D possibly matching TRBD1 (6 bases). V was clipped by 3 bases and J by 7 bases, with 6 bases between them. The CDR3 spans 12 residues. Per germline, CDR1 MNHEY and CDR2 SMNVEV (reference sequence). Written as DNA, the CDR3 is TGTGCCAGCAGTTTCAGGGGCGGGGAGCTGTTTTTT. Translation: CASSFRGGELFF.

This chain links TRBV6-5 with TRBJ2-7; D remains ambiguous. From germline, CDR1 is MNHEY and CDR2 SVGAGI. The CDR3 runs to 11 residues. V gave up 2 bases and J gave up 6 bases, with 5 bases separating them. The CDR3 bases are TGTGCCAGCAGTTACGATGGCGAGCAGTACTTC. This gives the protein CASSYDGEQYF.

Many counts were recorded for this clonotype. CDR3 DNA: TGTGCCAGCAGTTCCTCCGGGACAGGTACCTACGAGCAGTACTTC. Translated, it gives CASSSSGTGTYEQYF. The J gene is TRBJ2-7, the V gene TRBV28; 8 bases are shared with TRBD1. V trimming: 4 bases; J trimming: 2 bases; junction bases outside the gene matches: 7. CDR1 MDHEN and CDR2 SYDVKM come from the germline V gene. The CDR3 is 15 residues long.

This clonotype was seen many times. In DNA form, the CDR3 reads TGCGCCAGCAGAGGACAGGGGGCGAAGGAGCAGTACTTC. Protein: CASRGQGAKEQYF. V usage is TRBV4-1 and J usage is TRBJ2-7; 11 positions match TRBD1. Germline V gene lookup returns CDR1 MGHRA and CDR2 YSYEKL. V gave up 6 bases and J gave up 7 bases; unmatched junction bases: 5. CDR3 length equals 13 residues.

This clonotype was seen repeatedly, ten times or more. The chain couples TRBV6-5 to TRBJ2-7, with TRBD2 matching 13 bases. The germline CDR1 and CDR2 sequences are MNHEY and SVGAGI. The trim removed 6 bases at V and 5 bases at J, leaving 16 bases unmatched. CDR3 length: 18 amino acids. This CDR3 is CASSLRTSGSHLRDEQYF. The CDR3 nucleotides read TGTGCCAGCAGCCTTAGGACTAGCGGGAGCCATCTTAGGGACGAGCAGTACTTC.

Ten or more counts support this clonotype. The CDR3 sequence: CASSLGRAGLTGELFF. In nucleotides, the CDR3 is TGTGCCAGCAGTTTAGGTCGGGCAGGGCTGACCGGGGAGCTGTTTTTT. The V and J genes are TRBV27 and TRBJ2-2; D is perhaps TRBD1 (5 bases). Trimming left V 2 bases short and J 5 bases short, with 15 bases between. This CDR3 has 16 amino acids. The germline CDR1 and CDR2 sequences are MNHEY and SMNVEV (reference sequence).